This T cell receptor (beta chain) was profiled in a study of long-term antiretroviral therapy in people with HIV. At the survey level, the v3.0 immunoSEQ assay was run. Using immunoSEQ multiplex PCR, the repertoire was profiled, and TCRdb retains in-frame clones only, with some absent. Of 30,000 or so clones listed, roughly 74% were seen once; the top ten hold roughly 3.5%. Deletions cut 0 bases from V and 4 bases from J, with 12 bases between. Germline lookup yields CDR1 LNHDA and CDR2 SQIVND (reference sequence). The CDR3 covers 15 residues. The chain carries TRBV19 and TRBJ1-2, with D hard to call. This sequence originates from a man between 50 and 59 years old with HIV. The sample consisted of unsorted PBMCs, taken 3 years after starting antiretroviral therapy. This CDR3 reads CASSIEDWAAYGYTF. For the CDR3, the DNA is TGTGCCAGTAGTATAGAGGACTGGGCAGCCTATGGCTACACCTTC.